This T cell receptor beta chain appears in the sequencing data of a study of T cells in narcolepsy. Libraries were prepared by immunoSEQ multiplex PCR; TCRdb keeps only in-frame clonotypes and omits some of them. Of over 25,000 clones in the sample, 60% to 85% were seen once. Germline loops: CDR1 SGHAT, CDR2 FQNNGV. This CDR3 contains 14 residues. V gave up 1 base and J gave up 3 bases, with 10 bases separating them. This clone appeared a few times. This sequence originates from a human donor in good health. V and J are TRBV11-2 and TRBJ2-7, with D perhaps TRBD1 (6 bases). The sample consisted of memory (CD45RA-) CD4+ T cells from blood. The CDR3 protein is CASSLAGEYYEQYF. The DNA for the CDR3 is TGTGCCAGCAGCTTAGCAGGGGAATACTACGAGCAGTACTTC.